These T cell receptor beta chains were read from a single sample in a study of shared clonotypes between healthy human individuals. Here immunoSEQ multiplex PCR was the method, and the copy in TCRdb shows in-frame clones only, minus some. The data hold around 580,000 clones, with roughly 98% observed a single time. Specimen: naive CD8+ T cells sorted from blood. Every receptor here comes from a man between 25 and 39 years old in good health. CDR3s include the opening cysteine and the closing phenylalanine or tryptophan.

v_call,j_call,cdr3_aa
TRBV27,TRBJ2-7,CASSRGSYEQYF
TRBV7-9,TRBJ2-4,CASSLTTTGRGGLNIQYF
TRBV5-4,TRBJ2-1,CASSYPTVLGLNEQFF
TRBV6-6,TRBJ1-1,CASSYFRPTNTEAFF
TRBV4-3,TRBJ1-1,CASSQAFTGNTEAFF
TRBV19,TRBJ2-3,CASSPSGAASFTDTQYF
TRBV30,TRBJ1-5,CAWSVGHRDDNQPQHF
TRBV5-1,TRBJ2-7,CASSYTSGPYEQYF
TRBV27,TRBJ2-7,CASSSGSRQYF
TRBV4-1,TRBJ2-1,CASSQYNEQFF
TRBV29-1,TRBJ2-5,CSVLSFQETQYF
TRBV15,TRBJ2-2,CATSRGGNTGELFF
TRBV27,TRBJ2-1,CASTSGLAVSYNEQFF
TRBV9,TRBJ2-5,CASSPGALIGIQETQYF
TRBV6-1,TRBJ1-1,CASSGWDNTEAFF
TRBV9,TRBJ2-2,CASSGLTGELFF
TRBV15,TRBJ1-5,CATSSLLGDSRTDYSNQPQHF
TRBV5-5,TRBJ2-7,CASSLGGVSEQYF
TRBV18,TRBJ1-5,CASSGAGQPQHF
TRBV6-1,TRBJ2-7,CASRQGSYEQYF
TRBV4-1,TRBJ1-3,CASGLSKSSGNTIYF
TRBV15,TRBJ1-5,CATSRGTGVQPQHF
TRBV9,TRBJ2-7,CASSVSVADEQYF
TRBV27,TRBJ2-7,CASRTGLSEQYF
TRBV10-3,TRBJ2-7,CAISESGQFYEQYF
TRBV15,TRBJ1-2,CATSTLSDRIYGYTF
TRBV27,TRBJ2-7,CASSLRGAYEQYF
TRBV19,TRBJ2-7,CASSYRTGPSYEQYF
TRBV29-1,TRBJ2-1,CSVSPLGGNEQFF
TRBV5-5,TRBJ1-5,CASSLTGNSNQPQHF
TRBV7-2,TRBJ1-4,CASSTPGGRNEKLFF
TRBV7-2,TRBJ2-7,CASSHPRTSVRSEQYF
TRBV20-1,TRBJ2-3,CSASGGNTQYF
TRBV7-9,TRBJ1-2,CASSETEHYGYTF
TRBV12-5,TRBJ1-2,CASGSTAEGRTTTGYTF
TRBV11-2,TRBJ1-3,CASSLRSDITGNTIYF
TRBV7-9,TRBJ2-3,CASSPRRQGSFYTQYF
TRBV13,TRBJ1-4,CASSHTGTGDEKLFF
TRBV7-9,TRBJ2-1,CASSTGQGARGEQFF
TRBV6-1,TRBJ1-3,CASSEAWRISGNTIYF
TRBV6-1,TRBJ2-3,CASSRLGDTQYF
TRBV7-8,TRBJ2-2,CASSNSRTRAGELFF
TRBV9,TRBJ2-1,CASSVSGQDYNEQFF
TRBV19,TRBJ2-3,CASSIPQNTDTQYF
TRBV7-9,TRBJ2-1,CASSGPPRLPYNEQFF
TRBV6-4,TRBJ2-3,CASRATISRTDTQYF
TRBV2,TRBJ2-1,CASSIGLAGNQFF
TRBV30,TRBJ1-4,CAWSVLGGRGEKLFF
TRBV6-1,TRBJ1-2,CASGGSSTPSRGYTF
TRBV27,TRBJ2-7,CASRSPNSHEQYF
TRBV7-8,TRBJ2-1,CASSLGTSGYNEQFF
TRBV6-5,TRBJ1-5,CASSPYPPYQPQHF
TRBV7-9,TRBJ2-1,CASSSTTPSYNEQFF